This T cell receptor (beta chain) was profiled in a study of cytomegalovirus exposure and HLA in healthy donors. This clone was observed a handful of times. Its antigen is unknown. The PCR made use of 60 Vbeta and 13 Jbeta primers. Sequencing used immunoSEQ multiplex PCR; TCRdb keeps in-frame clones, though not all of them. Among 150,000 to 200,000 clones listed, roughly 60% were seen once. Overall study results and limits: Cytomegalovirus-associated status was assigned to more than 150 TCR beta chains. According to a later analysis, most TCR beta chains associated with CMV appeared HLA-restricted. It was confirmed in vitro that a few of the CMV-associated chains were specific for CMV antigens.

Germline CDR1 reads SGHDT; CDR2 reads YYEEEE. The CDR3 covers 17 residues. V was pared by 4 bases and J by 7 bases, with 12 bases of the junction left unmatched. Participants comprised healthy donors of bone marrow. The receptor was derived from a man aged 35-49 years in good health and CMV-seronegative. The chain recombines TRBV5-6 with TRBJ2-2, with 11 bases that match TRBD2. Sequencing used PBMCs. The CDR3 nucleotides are TGTGCCAGCAGCCTGGAACTAGCGGGAGTTATGGTCGGGGAGCTGTTTTTT. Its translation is CASSLELAGVMVGELFF.